This TCR beta chain is from a study of blood T cell repertoires in COVID-19 (dated by TCRdb to between 2020 and 2021). Context from the whole study: Samples from collaborators originated in the United States, Italy and Spain and spanned both the acute and convalescent phases of COVID-19. The prospective study material was composed of cDNA or gDNA derived from T cells, B-cell-depleted T cells, or PBMCs. The dataset comprised deeply sampled blood TCRbeta repertoires from subjects exposed to, actively infected with, or recovered from COVID-19. The repertoires were released in a freely available public database intended as a resource for research on the immune response to SARS-CoV-2. The samples were drawn from the first 160 participants of the ongoing ImmuneRACE study and from about 1,200 subjects provided by 6 global collaborators. A de-identified subject ID, COVID-19 status, age in years and sex were almost always included in the sample metadata. HLA class I and class II types, where available, came from metadata supplied by the sample provider rather than from assay-based typing. Results and caveats for the whole study, not just this receptor: The amount of clinical and demographic metadata varied by source and participant and was provided uncurated.

The CDR3 starts with the cysteine, ends with the phenylalanine, and has 14 residues. The retained sequence is limited to the CDR3, 42 bases, with the frame set at the first base. V and J lose 0 bases and 7 bases, and a span of 7 bases separates them. The germline V gene (reference sequence) gives CDR1 as LGHDT and CDR2 as YNNKEL. TCRbeta CDR3 regions were amplified from genomic DNA using the immunoSEQ Assay, a bias-controlled multiplex PCR. The source study handled its data this way. The number of nucleated cells in each sample was estimated from the amplification of reference gene primers within the assay. To quantify the absolute abundance of each unique TCRbeta CDR3 rearrangement, sequence reads were collapsed and filtered. For each sample, productive Simpson clonality was calculated by taking the square root of Simpson's diversity index across productive rearrangements. TCRdb retrieved this table from immuneACCESS and kept in-frame rearrangements only. Not all clones are present; in checked studies, unresolved V genes account for under half, and no reason is known for the remainder. That table supplies the V and J calls and clone size; D and trimming were determined from the DNA. The sample table contains about 220,000 clones; only one count was recorded for 90% of them. The ten largest clones represent around 15% of the sample.

Participants in the prospective study were enrolled through a virtual design, were aged about 18 to 100 years, and lived in fewer than 30 United States geographic areas. In the prospective study, participants were assigned to cohorts based on the clinical history participants reported in a screening survey and a study questionnaire. A participant counted as exposed if, within 2 weeks of entering the study, that participant had been in contact with someone who had a PCR-confirmed or clinician-diagnosed COVID-19 case. Each participant in the prospective study had whole blood, serum and a nasopharyngeal or oropharyngeal swab collected by mobile phlebotomists. Participants in the prospective study had the option to provide additional blood draws and questionnaires over a roughly 2-month period. Prospective study blood samples were shipped either frozen or at room temperature before DNA extraction.

Notes on this clone: Its antigen remains undetermined. No base quality information exists; no much larger clone differs at one position.

Recombination linked TRBV3-1 (or the pseudogene TRBV3-2) to TRBJ1-6; no D gene can be assigned with confidence. This clonotype was obtained from a young man who had been exposed to COVID-19. The sample was PBMCs or T cells enriched from blood (not recorded which). The sequenced DNA: TGTGCCAGCAGCCAAGATTGGAGGAATTCACCCCTCCACTTT. This is translated as CASSQDWRNSPLHF.